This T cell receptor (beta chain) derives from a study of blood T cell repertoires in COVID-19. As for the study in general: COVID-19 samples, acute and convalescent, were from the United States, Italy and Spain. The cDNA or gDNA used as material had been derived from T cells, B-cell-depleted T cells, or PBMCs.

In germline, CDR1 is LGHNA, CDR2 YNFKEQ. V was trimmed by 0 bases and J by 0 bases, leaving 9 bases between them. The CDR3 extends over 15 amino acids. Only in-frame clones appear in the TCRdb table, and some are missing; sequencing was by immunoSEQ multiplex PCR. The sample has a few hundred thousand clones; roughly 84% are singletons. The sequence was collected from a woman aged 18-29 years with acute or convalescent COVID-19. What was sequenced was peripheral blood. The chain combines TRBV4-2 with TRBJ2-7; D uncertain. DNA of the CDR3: TGTGCCAGCAGCCAAGACCCGTGGAGCTCCTACGAGCAGTACTTC. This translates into CASSQDPWSSYEQYF.